Included here is one TCR beta chain sequence, with context. Its antigen is as yet unknown. RNA, once extracted, was reverse transcribed into cDNA for use as the sequencing template. Data came from immunoSEQ multiplex PCR; TCRdb stores just in-frame clones and leaves some out. The sample lists some 4,000 clones, around 57% occurring once. These data are taken from a study of CD8+ T cells in alopecia areata. Across the whole study: Affected scalp percentage set treated patients' severity scores. Study-level findings and limits: Uncertainty about whether baseline CD8+ expansion is linked to response remains, with one nonresponder. Tofacitinib delivered significant drops in scalp clonality and in expanded CD8+ clones among the top 100. In scalp and blood during tofacitinib, many expanded lesional clones persisted.

As for treatment: oral pan-JAK inhibitor, 5-10 mg twice daily. As part of sample collection, lesional scalp punch biopsies and peripheral blood were taken from alopecia areata patients. Germline V gene data show CDR1 as SGHRS and CDR2 as YFSETQ. The CDR3 has 14 amino acids. Between the trimmed V and J ends, which lost 2 bases and 1 base, there was a span of 7 bases. The rearrangement uses TRBV5-1 and TRBJ2-4, with a tentative D call TRBD2 (6 bases). This material consisted of skin, taken at week 4, from a patient treated with tofacitinib. The receptor's source is a human donor with alopecia areata. The chain's CDR3 is CASSLGGAKNIQYF. CDR3 DNA: TGCGCCAGCAGCTTAGGAGGGGCCAAAAACATTCAGTACTTC.